This T cell receptor (beta chain) was observed in a study of siplizumab effects on memory and regulatory T cells. General study points: Proliferating Tregs' suppressive function in siplizumab cultures went unconfirmed. Only a minority of proliferating CD4+ or CD8+ clones had an assignable naive or memory phenotype, with roughly 80-95% lacking one. Naive T cells were seen as more diverse than memory cells and as major alloresponse contributors.

The V segment lost 2 bases and the J segment 5 bases; nucleotides outside the gene matches: 5. The CDR3 consists of 14 residues. CDR1 and CDR2 from the germline V gene are ENHRY and SYGVKD. Here immunoSEQ multiplex PCR was the method, and the copy in TCRdb shows in-frame clones only, minus some. The table includes about 72,000 clones, more than 80% detected once. As regards this clone: Its antigen is not known.

Sequencing was done on a sample of CD8+ T cells sorted from blood. This receptor was obtained from a human donor in good health. V and J are TRBV10-3 and TRBJ1-1; TRBD1 matches 7 bases. The CDR3 region has the DNA TGTGCCATCAGTGAGGAAGACAGGGTGACTGAAGCTTTCTTT. Translation gives CAISEEDRVTEAFF.